This TCR beta chain was identified during a study of blood T cell repertoires in COVID-19. The overall study: The United States, Italy and Spain supplied acute and convalescent COVID-19 samples.

In germline, CDR1 is SGHAT, CDR2 FQNNGV. V trimming: 5 bases; J trimming: 7 bases; junction bases outside the gene matches: 20. The length of the CDR3 is 19 residues. Original processing notes: Cell counts per sample came from amplifying reference gene primers. Profiled with immunoSEQ multiplex PCR; TCRdb holds only in-frame clones, not every one. D and trimming come from the DNA, and the V and J calls and clone size come from that table. The sample lists about 250,000 clones; around 88% were seen once. The sample comprised peripheral blood. The chain couples TRBV11-2 to TRBJ2-2; 9 bases line up with TRBD2. The source of this sequence is a man aged 40-49 years with active or convalescent COVID-19. The CDR3 DNA reads as TGTGCCAGCAGCCCCCGTCTTTCGAGTCTAGCGGGAAAAGTCGGGGAGCTGTTTTTT. This sequence encodes CASSPRLSSLAGKVGELFF.